Presented here are 8 T cell receptor beta chains from one specimen sequenced in a study of long-term antiretroviral therapy in people with HIV. Survey level was the resolution at which the v3.0 immunoSEQ assay ran. Measured with immunoSEQ multiplex PCR; TCRdb has only the in-frame clones, and not every one. The top ten hold over 8.5% of the sample, which has under 30,000 clones, roughly 80% seen once. Sequencing used unsorted PBMCs, obtained 0.8 years before starting antiretroviral therapy. The receptor source for this set is a man aged 18 to 30 with HIV.

This clone was seen just once. V gene TRBV28 combines with J gene TRBJ1-1; perhaps TRBD1 as D (5 bases). The V end was cut by 5 bases, the J end by 0 bases, with 13 bases between. The CDR3 covers 15 residues. Germline-derived CDR1 and CDR2 are MDHEN and SYDVKM. CDR3 nucleotide sequence: TGTGCCAGCAGTGACCCGGGACCGTTGAACACTGAAGCTTTCTTT. This encodes CASSDPGPLNTEAFF.

The J gene is TRBJ2-7, the V gene TRBV27, with 10 nucleotides matching TRBD2. The germline V gene encodes CDR1 MNHEY and CDR2 SMNVEV (reference sequence). CDR3 length: 16 amino acids. The V segment lost 5 bases and the J segment 3 bases; nucleotides outside the gene matches: 10. The CDR3 DNA reads TGTGCCAGCAGTCTTAGCGGGAGGCTGGTTCTCTACGAGCAGTACTTC. As protein: CASSLSGRLVLYEQYF.

The rearrangement links TRBV12-5 to TRBJ2-1; 8 bases line up with TRBD1. Germline V gene data show CDR1 as LGHNT and CDR2 as FRNRAP. V trimming: 0 bases; J trimming: 5 bases; junction bases outside the gene matches: 9. The CDR3 has 17 amino acids. The DNA of the CDR3 is TGTGCTAGTGGTTTGGTAAGGCAGGGGGCGCGGGACAATGAGCAGTTCTTC. It codes for CASGLVRQGARDNEQFF.

The chain links TRBV29-1 to TRBJ2-7, with TRBD1 identical over 9 bases. This CDR3 is built from 15 residues. Looked up from germline, CDR1 is SQVTM and CDR2 is ANQGSEA. The ends lost 0 bases at V and 2 bases at J; junction bases unmatched: 5. The CDR3 DNA follows: TGCAGCGTTGAAGAGGGGACAGGGAGTACCTACGAGCAGTACTTC. It is translated as CSVEEGTGSTYEQYF.

The chain links TRBV4-1 to TRBJ2-1; 7 bases align to TRBD1. This CDR3 has 14 amino acids. V dropped 0 bases and J dropped 7; count of bases not matched to a gene: 3. The germline V gene has CDR1 MGHRA and CDR2 YSYEKL. The CDR3 nucleotides read TGCGCCAGCAGCCAAGATAAGACAGGGAATGAGCAGTTCTTC. Protein sequence: CASSQDKTGNEQFF.

This clone came up a few times. V and J are TRBV19 and TRBJ1-5; 7 bases are a match to TRBD1. The V segment lost 9 bases and the J segment 7 bases; nucleotides outside the gene matches: 12. Germline V CDR1 and CDR2: LNHDA, SQIVND (reference sequence). The CDR3 has 14 residues. The CDR3 here is CASTPTGVKQPQHF. The CDR3 DNA is TGTGCCAGCACCCCTACAGGGGTTAAACAGCCCCAGCATTTT.

The chain has TRBV5-4 and TRBJ2-1; D perhaps matches TRBD1 (6 bases). The CDR3 extends over 14 amino acids. The ends were cut back, 0 bases at V and 9 bases at J, with 13 bases in the middle. Germline-derived CDR1 and CDR2 are SGHNT and YYREEE (reference sequence). CDR3 protein: CASSLEAGASEQFF. The CDR3, as DNA: TGTGCCAGCAGCTTGGAGGCAGGGGCGAGTGAGCAGTTCTTC.

The rearrangement joins TRBV2 to TRBJ1-2, with 7 bases fitting TRBD1. The CDR3 has 14 amino acids. With V trimmed by 3 bases and J by 3 bases, 4 bases remained unmatched. Germline CDR1 is SNHLY and CDR2 is FYNNEI. The chain's CDR3 is CASSDYGTDYGYTF. In nucleotides, the CDR3 is TGTGCCAGCAGTGATTATGGGACAGACTATGGCTACACCTTC. The complete variable domain, with remaining parts taken from reference TRBV2 and TRBJ1-2, reads EPEVTQTPSHQVTQMGQEVILRCVPISNHLYFYWYRQILGQKVEFLVSFYNNEISEKSEIFDDQFSVERPDGSNFTLKIRSTKLEDSAMYFCASSDYGTDYGYTFGSGTRLTVV.